This paragraph covers one T cell receptor beta chain sequence. Its cognate antigen is unknown. The source of the sample is a study of T cells expressing NK-cell markers. On the study more broadly: Researchers got TCR beta repertoires out of sorted CD3+CD56+NKG2C+, CD3+CD56+NKG2C- and CD3+CD56-NKG2C+ T cells.

The study's findings and limits: Among CD8+ T cells from about six donors, dominant NKG2C+ clonotypes accounted for about 1.0-7.0%. Once again these clonotypes came out on top in the CD3+CD56-NKG2C+ fraction of several donors.

The CDR3 sequence is 14 residues long. Germline CDR1 and CDR2: KGHSH and LQKENI. TCRdb re-called the 5' RACE reads; every CDR3 protein appears as one record, without DNA. The sample has roughly 350,000 distinct CDR3 sequences; the top ten hold roughly 5.2%. The V call is TRBV18, the J call TRBJ2-5; the D call of TRBD1 rests on TCRdb alone, since no DNA is present to check it. The sequence came from a man aged 18-75 years in good health. Sequences were obtained from blood T cells: a sorted CD56 or NKG2C T cell subset, CD4+ or CD8+ T cells, or bulk PBMC T cells (not recorded which). CDR3 in amino acids: CASSPRGRWETQYF.